The TCR beta chain described here comes from a study of vaccination and CD4 T cells after COVID-19. Whole-study context: Post-vaccination specimens were collected at a median of roughly 65 days following dose two (range 14 to 241).

The time point: late sampling 161 to 241 days after vaccination in three convalescent patients. Regarding treatment: approximately 9-day PBMC culture with coronavirus spike peptide pools or control peptides (ViraFEST assay). A few counts support this clonotype. Its target is unknown. V gave up 0 bases and J gave up 1 base, with 7 bases separating them. The germline CDR1 and CDR2 sequences are MNHEY and SVGAGI. The CDR3 contains 14 residues. Sequencing of DNA taken from cultured CD4+ T cells relied on the Oncomine TCR Beta short-read assay. Researchers extracted genomic DNA from CD4+ T cells that had been cultured. TCRdb passed the PCR reads through MiXCR, listing each CDR3 protein once. Here the sample spans roughly 23,000 distinct CDR3 sequences, roughly 40% being singletons.

V gene TRBV6-5 combines with J gene TRBJ2-7; no firm D call. The source material was CD4+ T cells from blood, cultured in vitro, sampled about 7 months after SARS-CoV-2 vaccination. This sequence was found in a human donor who had recovered from COVID-19. The CDR3 region is CASSYSTESYEQYF. The DNA for the CDR3 is TGTGCCAGCAGTTACTCGACTGAGTCCTACGAGCAGTACTTC.